This T cell receptor (beta chain) was captured by sequencing in a study of cytomegalovirus exposure and HLA in healthy donors. Study findings and constraints: For most TCR beta V segments, an earlier analysis put the productive rate at about 87% or about 30% of the time. In vitro, three CMV-associated chains proved specific for CMV antigens. Later analysis demonstrated an association between a missense DCLRE1C variant and TCR beta V- and J-gene trimming.

The primer mix had 60 Vbeta and 13 Jbeta primers. The table came from immunoSEQ multiplex PCR; TCRdb's copy has only in-frame clones and leaves some out. The table includes 150,000 to 200,000 clones, approximately 80% detected once. Germline V gene data show CDR1 as SGDLS and CDR2 as YYNGEE. The CDR3 has 14 amino acids. J lost 3 bases, V lost 3 bases, and 4 bases had no gene match. Regarding this clone: The antigen remains unidentified.

The sample comprised PBMCs. The V gene is TRBV9, the J gene TRBJ1-2; 8 bases fit TRBD1. The clonotype comes from a boy aged 10-17 years in good health and CMV-seronegative. In DNA form, the CDR3 reads TGTGCCAGCAGCGCCAGGGGGCGGGACTATGGCTACACCTTC. Its translation is CASSARGRDYGYTF.